The 15 T cell receptor beta chains given below trace back to one sample, sequenced in a study of shared clonotypes between healthy human individuals. Some clones are missing from TCRdb's copy, which holds only in-frame ones; the method was immunoSEQ multiplex PCR. The table includes about 1.5 million clones, roughly 96% detected once. Sequencing was carried out using naive CD4+ T cells sorted from blood. Subset described: CD45RA+ positively selected. These receptors all come from a young man in good health.

This chain joins TRBV25-1 and TRBJ1-2, with TRBD1 identical over 10 bases. The CDR3 runs 15 residues. Germline-derived CDR1 and CDR2 are MGHDK and SYGVNS. V lost 5 bases, J lost 2 bases, and 5 bases stayed unmatched. The CDR3 nucleotides are TGTGCCAGCAGTCAGGGACAGGGGAAGAACTATGGCTACACCTTC. Translation gives CASSQGQGKNYGYTF.

The chain combines TRBV6-1 with TRBJ1-4; 8 positions match TRBD1. This CDR3 has 14 amino acids. Germline V gene data show CDR1 as MNHNS and CDR2 as SASEGT. V dropped 6 bases and J dropped 8; count of bases not matched to a gene: 8. CDR3 nucleotides: TGTGCCAGCAGGGAGGACAGGGTCCTCGAAAAACTGTTTTTT. The encoded protein is CASREDRVLEKLFF.

Details on this clone: At the DNA level, this CDR3 is encoded by other sequences in the same sample as well. The chain combines TRBV27 with TRBJ2-7, with D unclear. V lost 0 bases to trimming and J lost 4 bases, with 7 bases between them. CDR1 and CDR2 (germline): MNHEY, SMNVEV (reference sequence). The CDR3 has 13 amino acids. The CDR3 is CASSLSPGYEQYF. CDR3 DNA: TGTGCCAGCAGTTTATCACCCGGGTACGAGCAGTACTTC.

The rearrangement links TRBV9 to TRBJ2-1; 8 nucleotides agree with TRBD2. Germline V gene lookup returns CDR1 SGDLS and CDR2 YYNGEE. The length of the CDR3 is 15 residues. The V gene end was trimmed by 4 bases and the J gene end by 6 bases; junction bases not matched to a gene: 9. CDR3 nucleotide sequence: TGTGCCAGCAGCCCGGCTGCGGGAGGCCCCAATGAGCAGTTCTTC. This translates into CASSPAAGGPNEQFF.

In its sample, this clone was seen once. The rearrangement links TRBV9 to TRBJ2-5, with 10 bases identical to TRBD1. From germline, CDR1 is SGDLS and CDR2 YYNGEE. The V and J ends lost 3 bases and 2 bases, in that order; junction bases with no gene match: 7. The CDR3 runs 16 residues. The chain's CDR3 is CASSALPGQGQETQYF. In nucleotides, the CDR3 is TGTGCCAGCAGCGCGCTTCCGGGACAGGGGCAAGAGACCCAGTACTTC.

The chain has TRBV10-1 and TRBJ2-1, with D possibly TRBD2 on 5 matching bases. V was clipped by 0 bases and J by 13 bases, with 22 bases between them. Germline assignment: CDR1 WNHNN and CDR2 SYGVQD (reference sequence). This CDR3 has 16 residues. Written as DNA, the CDR3 is TGCGCCAGCAGTGAGTCCCGAGCGGCCCCAAAAGTTTTTCAGTTCTTC. Protein product: CASSESRAAPKVFQFF.

V is TRBV2 and J is TRBJ1-5; a possible D gene is TRBD1 (5 bases). The germline CDR1 and CDR2 sequences are SNHLY and FYNNEI. This CDR3 has 16 amino acids. Trimming took off 1 base at V and 5 bases at J, with 15 bases between the two ends. The CDR3, as DNA: TGTGCCAGCAGTGAAGGGGGACGTCGGACTGATCAGCCCCAGCATTTT. Translating gives CASSEGGRRTDQPQHF.

CDR3 nucleotide sequence: TGCGCCAGCAGTGAGTCGGGACAGCAGTACAATGAGCAGTTCTTC. Translated, it gives CASSESGQQYNEQFF. The chain links TRBV10-1 to TRBJ2-1, with TRBD1 matching 7 bases. This CDR3 has 15 amino acids. Germline CDR1 reads WNHNN; CDR2 reads SYGVQD (reference sequence). Trimming cost V 0 bases and J 4 bases; bases outside gene matches: 3.

The J gene is TRBJ2-7, the V gene TRBV10-3, with TRBD2 matching 7 bases. Trimming took 6 bases from V and 6 from J; bases not matched to a gene: 8. The CDR3 covers 13 residues. Germline CDR1 is ENHRY and CDR2 is SYGVKD. The CDR3 is CAIRREPLGEQYF. CDR3 coding DNA: TGTGCCATCAGGCGGGAGCCCCTTGGCGAGCAGTACTTC.

Only a few counts were recorded for this clone. The chain links TRBV27 to TRBJ1-5, with a possible D match to TRBD1 (5 bases). The CDR3 is 17 residues long. CDR1 MNHEY and CDR2 SMNVEV come from the germline V gene (reference sequence). Deletions cut 6 bases from V and 2 bases from J, with 20 bases between. CDR3 bases: TGTGCCAGCAGCGGAGGTGGCAGGGCTCTGGGCAATCAGCCCCAGCATTTT. Its protein product is CASSGGGRALGNQPQHF.

As regards this clone: Other DNA sequences in this sample translate to the same CDR3. The genes are TRBV7-2 and TRBJ2-1, with a tentative D call TRBD2 (6 bases). Germline V gives CDR1 SGHTA, CDR2 FQGNSA. This CDR3 has 14 amino acids. V shed 3 bases and J shed 0 bases, with 6 bases lying between them. The DNA for the CDR3 is TGTGCCAGCAGCTTCGGGAGCTCCTACAATGAGCAGTTCTTC. Its protein is CASSFGSSYNEQFF. The variable domain in full, completed from reference TRBV7-2 and TRBJ2-1, reads GAGVSQSPSNKVTEKGKDVELRCDPISGHTALYWYRQSLGQGLEFLIYFQGNSAPDKSGLPSDRFSAERTGGSVSTLTIQRTQQEDSAVYLCASSFGSSYNEQFFGPGTRLTVL.

The rearrangement joins TRBV5-1 to TRBJ2-1; perhaps TRBD1 as D (6 bases). Germline assignment: CDR1 SGHRS and CDR2 YFSETQ. Trimming stripped 0 bases from V and 0 bases from J, with 10 bases between. The CDR3 has 16 residues. The CDR3 region is CASSLEGHLSYNEQFF. The CDR3 coding sequence is TGCGCCAGCAGCTTGGAGGGACACCTCTCCTACAATGAGCAGTTCTTC.

This chain uses TRBV19 with TRBJ1-1; D ambiguous. The germline CDR1 and CDR2 sequences are LNHDA and SQIVND (reference sequence). The V end lost 8 bases, the J end lost 4 bases, and 8 bases lay between the germline ends. This CDR3 has 11 residues. This chain's CDR3 is CASYTSTEAFF. CDR3 bases: TGTGCCAGTTATACGAGCACTGAAGCTTTCTTT.

This rearrangement joins TRBV21-1 to TRBJ2-1; the D call TRBD2 from the table was never checked on the DNA. TRBV21-1 is reported as a pseudogene. The CDR3 covers 17 residues. The CDR3 sequence: CASRRSRWPGTYNEQFF. The CDR3 DNA follows: TGTGCCAGCAGACGCAGCCGGTGGCCGGGGACCTACAATGAGCAGTTCTTC.

The chain uses TRBV4-3 and TRBJ2-1, with a possible D match to TRBD2 (6 bases). The CDR3 length is 16 residues. Germline CDR1 reads LGHNA; CDR2 reads YSLEER. With 0 bases removed from V and 4 bases from J, the gap between germline ends came to 13 bases. CDR3 region: CASSQEWRAGYNEQFF. The CDR3 DNA follows: TGCGCCAGCAGCCAAGAATGGAGGGCCGGATACAATGAGCAGTTCTTC.